These 24 T cell receptor beta chains originate from one sample sequenced in a study of blood T cell repertoires in COVID-19. The data were produced by immunoSEQ multiplex PCR, yet TCRdb's version contains in-frame clones alone and is incomplete. The table includes some 200,000 clones, 80% to 90% detected once. Sequencing was performed on peripheral blood. Receptors originate from a woman of 80 years or more with active or convalescent COVID-19.

This clone was seen once. The chain links TRBV5-4 to TRBJ1-1; D might be TRBD1 (5 bases). Germline-derived CDR1 and CDR2 are SGHNT and YYREEE (reference sequence). The CDR3 totals 14 residues. The V end lost 0 bases, the J end lost 3 bases, and 9 bases lay between the germline ends. The CDR3 protein is CASSLAGLYTEAFF. As DNA, the CDR3 is TGTGCCAGCAGCTTGGCAGGGTTGTACACTGAAGCTTTCTTT.

DNA for the CDR3: TGTGCCACCGTGGGGGGTGTAAGGCTAGGTCTGAACAATGAGCAGTTCTTC. Its protein product is CATVGGVRLGLNNEQFF. The genes are TRBV15 and TRBJ2-1, with a weak D call TRBD2 (6 bases). Germline assignment: CDR1 LNHNV and CDR2 YYDKDF (reference sequence). Trimming removed 8 bases from V and 5 bases from J, with 25 bases in between. The CDR3 sequence is 17 residues long.

The chain links TRBV2 to TRBJ1-1, with a possible D match to TRBD1 (5 bases). The CDR3 loop spans 15 amino acids. The germline gives CDR1 SNHLY, CDR2 FYNNEI. With 3 bases removed from V and 3 bases from J, the gap between germline ends came to 14 bases. CDR3 loop: CASSEDAGWDTEAFF. Written as DNA, the CDR3 is TGTGCCAGCAGTGAGGATGCAGGGTGGGACACTGAAGCTTTCTTT.

The V call is TRBV5-4, the J call TRBJ1-6; D is ambiguous. The V gene lost 4 bases and the J gene lost 9 bases, with 14 bases spanning the gap. The germline CDR1 and CDR2 sequences are SGHNT and YYREEE (reference sequence). This CDR3 region has 14 residues. The DNA of the CDR3 is TGTGCCAGCAGCCATGGGGAGACTACTTCACCCCTCCACTTT. It codes for CASSHGETTSPLHF. Looking up the rest from reference TRBV5-4 and TRBJ1-6 gives the full variable domain: ETGVTQSPTHLIKTRGQQVTLRCSSQSGHNTVSWYQQALGQGPQFIFQYYREEENGRGNFPPRFSGLQFPNYSSELNVNALELDDSALYLCASSHGETTSPLHFGNGTRLTVT.

A word on this clone: A read error may produce the germline difference seen at one junction end. This chain connects TRBV7-9 to TRBJ2-7, with D perhaps TRBD2 (6 bases). CDR1 is SEHNR and CDR2 is FQNEAQ in the germline V gene (reference sequence). The CDR3 is 12 amino acids. The CDR3: CASSLLGTEKIF. The CDR3 bases are TGTGCCAGCAGCTTACTTGGGACTGAGAAGATCTTC.

This chain connects TRBV4-1 to TRBJ2-7, with TRBD2 matching over 8 bases. J gave up 3 bases and V 5 bases, and 12 bases lay outside the gene matches. The CDR3 totals 16 residues. CDR1 and CDR2 from the germline V gene are MGHRA and YSYEKL. CDR3 nucleotides: TGCGCCAGCAGCTCATGGGTAGCGGGGAATAACTACGAGCAGTACTTC. Its translation is CASSSWVAGNNYEQYF.

The chain has TRBV19 and TRBJ1-1; 8 bases are shared with TRBD1. V was pared by 8 bases and J by 1 base, with 6 bases of the junction left unmatched. The CDR3 consists of 14 residues. Per germline, CDR1 LNHDA and CDR2 SQIVND (reference sequence). CDR3 nucleotide sequence: TGTGCCAGTGAAACTACAGGGGGGAACACTGAAGCTTTCTTT. This sequence encodes CASETTGGNTEAFF.

The chain employs TRBV11-2 and TRBJ1-3; possible D gene TRBD1, 6 bases. The germline V gene encodes CDR1 SGHAT and CDR2 FQNNGV. V was shortened by 5 bases and J by 0 bases, with 11 bases between the two germline ends. The CDR3 is made up of 15 amino acids. The CDR3 DNA follows: TGTGCCAGCAGCAACCGGGACATCTCTGGAAACACCATATATTTT. Its translation is CASSNRDISGNTIYF.

A word on this clone: Germline is not matched at one junction end, which may reflect a read error. The chain links TRBV6-2 or TRBV6-3 to TRBJ1-2; the D gene is possibly TRBD1 (6 bases). The CDR3 is 15 residues long. Germline-derived CDR1 and CDR2 are MNHEY and SVGEGT. As DNA, the CDR3 is TGTGCCAGCAGTTCCTACGGGACATCCCTCTATGGCCACACCTTC. The encoded protein is CASSSYGTSLYGHTF.

V is TRBV9 and J is TRBJ2-5; tentative D call: TRBD2 (6 bases). Trimming removed 7 bases at V and 1 base at J, with 17 bases between. CDR1 is SGDLS, CDR2 YYNGEE, per germline. This CDR3 has 15 residues. In nucleotides, the CDR3 is TGTGCCAGCTCTAGGCTCTTAGCGGCCCAAGAGACCCAGTACTTC. Translating gives CASSRLLAAQETQYF.

This chain uses TRBV7-2 with TRBJ1-2; D might be TRBD1 (5 bases). Germline CDR1 is SGHTA and CDR2 is FQGNSA. Trimming stripped 1 base from V and 3 bases from J, with 9 bases between. CDR3 size: 14 residues. CDR3 bases: TGTGCCAGCAGCTTAGATGTCAGGGACTATGGCTACACCTTC. Its protein is CASSLDVRDYGYTF.

The rearrangement uses TRBV14 and TRBJ2-3; 7 bases line up with TRBD1. From germline, CDR1 is SGHDN and CDR2 FVKESK. With 4 bases clipped from V and 2 bases from J, the junction kept 3 bases outside the gene matches. CDR3 length: 14 residues. CDR3 in amino acids: CASSPGTDTDTQYF. The CDR3, as DNA: TGTGCCAGCAGCCCCGGGACAGACACAGATACGCAGTATTTT.

The V call is TRBV2, the J call TRBJ2-1; D is possibly TRBD1 (5 bases). Germline V gene sequence: CDR1 SNHLY, CDR2 FYNNEI. The CDR3 has 11 residues. V was clipped by 5 bases and J by 13 bases, with 12 bases between them. CDR3 amino acids: CASSYDSSQFF. The CDR3 coding sequence is TGTGCCAGCAGTTACGACAGTTCACAGTTCTTC.

J is TRBJ2-3 and V is TRBV11-3; 10 bases fit TRBD2. The V and J ends lost 0 bases and 8 bases, in that order; junction bases with no gene match: 5. CDR1 is SGHNT, CDR2 YENEEA, per germline. There are 15 residues in the CDR3. The DNA for the CDR3 is TGTGCCAGCAGCTTAGATCGGCTAGCGGGGGCTACGCAGTATTTT. Translating it yields CASSLDRLAGATQYF.

The V and J genes are TRBV5-1 and TRBJ2-3; D call uncertain. Germline CDR1 reads SGHRS; CDR2 reads YFSETQ. The CDR3 extends over 15 amino acids. Trimming took off 5 bases at V and 0 bases at J, with 13 bases between the two ends. The CDR3: CASSSQSPSTDTQYF. CDR3 DNA: TGCGCCAGCAGTAGCCAGTCGCCTAGCACAGATACGCAGTATTTT.

The chain uses TRBV7-9 and TRBJ2-1; 9 nucleotides line up with TRBD1. The CDR3 sequence is 15 residues long. Germline values: CDR1 SEHNR, CDR2 FQNEAQ (reference sequence). V dropped 5 bases and J dropped 4; count of bases not matched to a gene: 6. The CDR3 nucleotides read TGTGCCAGCAGCCTACAGGGGGCCCGGTACAATGAGCAGTTCTTC. This codes for CASSLQGARYNEQFF.

The chain links TRBV9 to TRBJ2-7; D possibly corresponds to TRBD2 (6 bases). V gave up 2 bases and J gave up 2 bases, with 11 bases separating them. CDR1 is SGDLS and CDR2 is YYNGEE in the germline V gene. This CDR3 region has 14 residues. In DNA, the CDR3 is TGTGCCAGCAGCGTCGGGTGGGGGGCCTACGAGCAGTACTTC. This translates into CASSVGWGAYEQYF.

This rearrangement joins TRBV6-5 to TRBJ2-1; maybe TRBD2 (6 bases). From germline, CDR1 is MNHEY and CDR2 SVGAGI. CDR3 length: 14 residues. The ends were cut back, 5 bases at V and 5 bases at J, with 13 bases in the middle. The CDR3 loop is CASSPLGGNNEQFF. The CDR3, as DNA: TGTGCCAGCAGTCCCCTTGGGGGGAACAATGAGCAGTTCTTC.

The V and J genes are TRBV5-4 and TRBJ1-3, with TRBD1 matching over 7 bases. J lost 0 bases, V lost 4 bases, and 7 bases had no gene match. The germline V gene has CDR1 SGHNT and CDR2 YYREEE (reference sequence). The CDR3 has 16 amino acids. The CDR3 spells CASSQDRPPSGNTIYF. The CDR3 DNA reads as TGTGCCAGCAGCCAGGACAGGCCGCCCTCTGGAAACACCATATATTTT. The full variable domain, rest sourced from reference TRBV5-4 and TRBJ1-3, is ETGVTQSPTHLIKTRGQQVTLRCSSQSGHNTVSWYQQALGQGPQFIFQYYREEENGRGNFPPRFSGLQFPNYSSELNVNALELDDSALYLCASSQDRPPSGNTIYFGEGSWLTVV.

The chain carries TRBV9 and TRBJ2-1, with a possible D match to TRBD2 (7 bases). Germline loops: CDR1 SGDLS, CDR2 YYNGEE. This CDR3 contains 17 residues. V was shortened by 0 bases and J by 7 bases, with 20 bases between the two germline ends. DNA of the CDR3: TGTGCCAGCAGCGTAGACAGCGGGATGGTAGGGGGAAATGAGCAGTTCTTC. It is translated as CASSVDSGMVGGNEQFF.

The CDR3 is CASSLDRTLGNTIYF. For the CDR3, the DNA is TGTGCCAGCAGCTTAGATAGAACCCTCGGAAACACCATATATTTT. The rearrangement joins TRBV7-2 to TRBJ1-3, with D uncertain. Trimming removed 1 base from V and 4 bases from J, with 11 bases in between. The V gene's germline CDR1 is SGHTA and CDR2 FQGNSA. The CDR3 contains 15 residues.

In this sample, this clone turned up a few times. V usage is TRBV5-6 and J usage is TRBJ2-2; TRBD1 might be the D (6 bases). The CDR3 is 15 amino acids. Trimming took 1 base from V and 4 from J, leaving 11 bases between them. CDR1 is SGHDT and CDR2 is YYEEEE in the germline V gene. The CDR3 nucleotides read TGTGCCAGCAGCTTGTTAGACAGGTTCACCGGGGAGCTGTTTTTT. This sequence encodes CASSLLDRFTGELFF.

This clone was observed a handful of times. The chain combines TRBV11-2 with TRBJ2-1, with 13 positions matching TRBD2. CDR3 length: 16 residues. Germline V gives CDR1 SGHAT, CDR2 FQNNGV. After removal of 0 bases from V and 8 bases from J, the junction contained 4 bases not matched to a gene. Here the CDR3 reads CASSLETSGRAHEQFF. CDR3 coding DNA: TGTGCCAGCAGCTTAGAAACTAGCGGGAGGGCACATGAGCAGTTCTTC.

The chain couples TRBV7-9 to TRBJ2-5, with 12 bases lining up with TRBD2. This CDR3 comprises 14 residues. Germline V gene data show CDR1 as SEHNR and CDR2 as FQNEAQ (reference sequence). Trimming removed 3 bases from V and 4 bases from J; junction bases left unmatched: 0. CDR3: CASSLTSGGETQYF. Here the CDR3 DNA reads TGTGCCAGCAGCTTGACTAGCGGGGGAGAGACCCAGTACTTC.